This T cell receptor (beta chain) was sequenced for a study of CD8+CD57+ T cells in acquired aplastic anemia. Across the study: The DNA of sorted CD4+ and CD8+ cells averaged 3.2 ug.

Profiling of TCR beta VDJ combinations and CDR3 sequences used genomic DNA as template. From the reads, TCRdb called clonotypes with MiXCR, one entry per CDR3 protein. The sample includes hundreds of thousands of distinct CDR3 sequences, roughly 59% of them seen just once. Previously, flow cytometry had revealed CD8+CD57+ cell expansion in the patients chosen for sequencing. The sequenced sample was sorted CD4+, CD8+, or CD8+CD57+ T cells (not recorded which) from PBMCs. This TCR was recovered from a human donor with aplastic anemia.

As DNA, the CDR3 is TGCAGTGGGAGGGGGGGTGTGAACACTGAAGCTTTCTTT. Its protein is CSGRGGVNTEAFF. The gene calls are TRBV20-1 and TRBJ1-1, with D possibly matching TRBD1 (6 bases). With 7 bases removed from V and 0 bases from J, the gap between germline ends came to 12 bases. Germline V gene sequence: CDR1 DFQATT, CDR2 SNEGSKA (reference sequence). The CDR3 has 13 residues.